Sequencing of this TCR beta chain was carried out in a study of blood T cell repertoires in COVID-19. Study context: Samples of COVID-19 (acute and convalescent) were obtained from the United States, Italy and Spain. Nucleic acid was either cDNA or gDNA, and it came from T cells, B-cell-depleted T cells, or PBMCs.

Authors' analysis steps: The authors estimated nucleated cell counts from reference gene primer amplification. TCRdb keeps only in-frame clones here, not all; method: immunoSEQ multiplex PCR. V and J calls plus clone size are reproduced from that table; the DNA served to infer D and trimming. The sample has roughly 90,000 clones, around 85% seen once; the top ten hold around 39%. The material sequenced was peripheral blood. This clonotype was obtained from a man at least 80 years old with acute or convalescent COVID-19.

The DNA for the CDR3 is TGTGCCAGCAGTTCAACTAGCGGGGTTTCCTACGAGCAGTACTTC. Translation gives CASSSTSGVSYEQYF. This chain joins TRBV28 and TRBJ2-7; TRBD2 aligns across 10 bases. This CDR3 region has 15 residues. Germline CDR1 is MDHEN and CDR2 is SYDVKM. After removal of 4 bases from V and 1 base from J, the junction contained 4 bases not matched to a gene.